One and the same sample provided the 5 T cell receptor beta chains below, sequenced in a study of post-analysis software for immune sequencing data. Findings and limits, study-wide: The study found TRBV5-6, TRBV5-1 and TRBV20-1 among a few TRBV segments more frequent in patients than controls.

Prepared libraries of TCR beta cDNA carried unique molecular identifiers. Via MiXCR, TCRdb re-called the PCR reads, giving one row per CDR3 protein. The sample records around 500,000 distinct CDR3 sequences, around 36% being singletons. The antigens for these receptors are not known. The sequenced material came from blood. These receptors were collected from a girl aged 2-17 years with multiple sclerosis.

This clonotype has more than one count but fewer than ten. The gene calls are TRBV6-1 and TRBJ2-6; D is possibly TRBD1 (5 bases). Germline assignment: CDR1 MNHNS and CDR2 SASEGT. Trimming removed 6 bases at V and 0 bases at J, with 21 bases between. The CDR3 totals 19 residues. CDR3 DNA sequence: TGTGCCAGCAGCTCTCCCCGGCAGGGCGGTAGCTCTGGGGCCAACGTCCTGACTTTC. The encoded protein is CASSSPRQGGSSGANVLTF.

The rearrangement links TRBV20-1 to TRBJ2-1; D may be TRBD1 (5 bases). Trimming left V 6 bases short and J 5 bases short, with 14 bases between. There are 13 residues in the CDR3. Looked up from germline, CDR1 is DFQATT and CDR2 is SNEGSKA (reference sequence). The CDR3 protein is CSASRAGHNEQFF. The CDR3 bases are TGCAGTGCCTCCAGGGCAGGACACAATGAGCAGTTCTTC.

This chain connects TRBV3-1 to TRBJ2-7, with D unresolved. Germline CDR1 is LGHDT and CDR2 is YNNKEL (reference sequence). The CDR3 is made up of 12 amino acids. V was trimmed by 1 base and J by 6 bases, leaving 7 bases between them. CDR3 sequence: CASSQVNTEQYF. DNA for the CDR3: TGTGCCAGCAGCCAAGTTAACACCGAGCAGTACTTC.

The V call is TRBV4-1, the J call TRBJ2-1; 11 bases map to TRBD1. The germline CDR1 and CDR2 sequences are MGHRA and YSYEKL. The CDR3 is 17 amino acids. V lost 3 bases and J lost 4; bases outside the gene matches: 8. The CDR3 spells CASSHLYRDRGYNEQFF. CDR3 in DNA: TGCGCCAGCAGCCACCTTTACCGGGACAGGGGGTACAATGAGCAGTTCTTC.

There are a few counts of this clonotype. The V and J genes are TRBV20-1 and TRBJ2-5; D is undetermined. CDR1 DFQATT and CDR2 SNEGSKA come from the germline V gene (reference sequence). The CDR3 has 12 amino acids. Trimming removed 0 bases at V and 5 bases at J, with 7 bases between. The CDR3 coding sequence is TGCAGTGCTAGAGATCCGAGGGAGACCCAGTACTTC. This gives the protein CSARDPRETQYF.